A few counts support the clone carrying this T cell receptor beta chain. Antigen specificity is unknown. This may stem from a read error, because a much larger clone lies one nucleotide away. Different DNA sequences within this sample yield the same CDR3. In the authors' workflow: Across clinicopathological groups, CDR3 differences served as the basis for building a distant-metastasis classifier for papillary thyroid cancer. With MiXCR, TCRdb called clones anew from the PCR reads. The V and J calls, along with clone size, are taken from TCRdb and not from the paper's own processing. The data contain 9,500 to 11,000 clones, under 35% of them seen just once; the ten biggest clones take up 4.8%. This sample is drawn from a study of metastatic and nonmetastatic thyroid tumors. On the study more broadly: Repertoires from blood and tumor or nodule tissue of malignant and benign thyroid patients were compared. Notes on the study in general: Malignant thyroid tumors reportedly had TCR beta diversity that was significantly higher than in benign nodules, in blood and tumor.

All patients were untreated before thyroid surgery. Sequenced input: tumor tissue. The origin of this receptor is a female donor with papillary thyroid cancer or a benign thyroid nodule (not recorded which). Some clones in this sample may be carry-over from other donors' samples.

The CDR3 region has the DNA TGCAGCGTGGCAGGAGGCCTTACAGATACGCAGTATTTT. Translated, it gives CSVAGGLTDTQYF. The genes are TRBV29-1 and TRBJ2-3; perhaps TRBD2 as D (5 bases). CDR1 SQVTM and CDR2 ANQGSEA come from the germline V gene. The V end lost 6 bases, the J end lost 3 bases, and 13 bases lay between the germline ends. The CDR3 sequence is 13 residues long.